This is a list of T cell receptor beta chains from one sample in a study of cytomegalovirus exposure and HLA in healthy donors. Using immunoSEQ multiplex PCR, the repertoire was profiled, and TCRdb retains in-frame clones only, with some absent. This repertoire shows 110,000 to 150,000 clones, 55% to 85% found once; its top ten account for 2% to 2.5%. The source material was PBMCs. The receptors stem from a man aged 40-49 years in good health and CMV-seronegative. The CDR3 runs from the conserved cysteine through the conserved F or W. D genes are given only for firm matches. A clone size is listed for some rows: how often the clone was seen (once, few, many), or a class if it is expanded.

>TRBV6-1|TRBJ2-1|NA|NA
TGTGCCAGCAGCGGCGGGGTTGGCCTATACAATGAGCAGTTCTTC
CASSGGVGLYNEQFF
>TRBV30|TRBJ2-3|TRBD2|NA
TGTGCCTGGGTAACGGGACTAGCGGGATCCTCAGATACGCAGTATTTT
CAWVTGLAGSSDTQYF
>TRBV7-9|TRBJ2-7|NA|NA
TGTGCCAGCAGCTTAGGCGGGCCCTTCAACGAGCAGTACTTC
CASSLGGPFNEQYF
>TRBV7-2|TRBJ2-1|NA|NA
TGTGCCAGCAGCTTAGTAGATGAGCAGTTCTTC
CASSLVDEQFF
>TRBV6-5|TRBJ2-7|TRBD2|NA
TGTGCCAGCAGTTACGGCGCGGGAGGCCGGGCTGCCGAGCAGTACTTC
CASSYGAGGRAAEQYF
>TRBV5-1|TRBJ2-7|NA|NA
TGCGCCAGCAGCTTGGGGGCCCCCCGCTACGAGCAGTACTTC
CASSLGAPRYEQYF
>TRBV19|TRBJ2-7|TRBD1|NA
TGTGCCAGTAGTTCAACCGGGACAGGGAACGACGAGCAGTACTTC
CASSSTGTGNDEQYF
>TRBV19|TRBJ2-7|TRBD2|NA
TGTGCCAGTAGGCTAGCGGGGGCCAACGAGCAGTACTTC
CASRLAGANEQYF
>TRBV5-1|TRBJ1-3|NA|NA
TGCGCCAGCCGACAGGACGGAGCTACCGCTGGAAACACCATATATTTT
CASRQDGATAGNTIYF
>TRBV6-4|TRBJ2-5|TRBD2|NA
TGTGCCAGCAGTGACTGGACTAGCGGGCTACCGGGGGAGACCCAGTACTTC
CASSDWTSGLPGETQYF
>TRBV7-3|TRBJ1-2|TRBD1|NA
TGTGCCAGCAGCCCGACAGGGGGCTATGGCTACACCTTC
CASSPTGGYGYTF
>TRBV5-6|TRBJ1-3|TRBD1|NA
TGTGCCAGCAGCTGGGGACAGGGGGCTGGAAACACCATATATTTT
CASSWGQGAGNTIYF
>TRBV4-1|TRBJ1-5|NA|NA
TGCGCCAGCAGCCAAGAAGGCGAGGGCTTAAGAAATCAGCCCCAGCATTTT
CASSQEGEGLRNQPQHF
>TRBV2|TRBJ1-5|NA|NA
TGTGCCAGCAGCGCCCAGTGGCGAGCGGATCAGCCCCAGCATTTT
CASSAQWRADQPQHF
>TRBV6-4|TRBJ2-7|TRBD1|NA
TGTGCCAGCGGGACCAAGGACAGGGCGACCTACGAGCAGTACTTC
CASGTKDRATYEQYF
>TRBV5-6|TRBJ2-5|NA|NA
TGTGCCAGCAGCGTGGGGGGCCCCCAAGAGACCCAGTACTTC
CASSVGGPQETQYF
>TRBV6-5|TRBJ2-1|NA|few
TGTGCCAGCCTATCCTGGAGGGGCAATGAGCAGTTCTTC
CASLSWRGNEQFF
>TRBV5-6|TRBJ2-5|NA|NA
TGTGCCAGCAGCTTGGCCACGGGGGGCGGAGAGACCCAGTACTTC
CASSLATGGGETQYF
>TRBV4-3|TRBJ2-7|TRBD1|NA
TGCGCCAGCAGCCAAGATATCGGGACAGGGCCCTACGAGCAGTACTTC
CASSQDIGTGPYEQYF
>TRBV9|TRBJ1-1|NA|NA
TGTGCCAGCAGCGTAGTGAGTGGTAAAGCTTTCTTT
CASSVVSGKAFF
>TRBV15|TRBJ2-1|TRBD2|NA
TGTGCCACCAGCAGAGATCGAGGTCAAGGACAGGGGACTAGCGGGGCCGACAATGAGCAGTTCTTC
CATSRDRGQGQGTSGADNEQFF
>TRBV6-5|TRBJ2-3|TRBD2|NA
TGTGCCAGCAGTTACACTAGCGGGAGTCGCGATACGCAGTATTTT
CASSYTSGSRDTQYF
>TRBV7-9|TRBJ1-4|NA|NA
TGTGCCAGCAGCCTAGCAATGGGGGGACTGTTTTTT
CASSLAMGGLFF
>TRBV7-6|TRBJ2-6|NA|NA
TGTGCCAGCAGCTTGCTAGCGTTGGATTCTGGGGCCAACGTCCTGACTTTC
CASSLLALDSGANVLTF
>TRBV2|TRBJ2-5|TRBD2|NA
TGTGCCAGCAGTGATTTGCGGGGGGGGGAGACCCAGTACTTC
CASSDLRGGETQYF
>TRBV7-2|TRBJ2-1|NA|NA
TGTGCCAGCAGCTTCTTGGCCCCCCGCCAGTTCTTC
CASSFLAPRQFF
>TRBV10-3|TRBJ2-2|NA|NA
TGTGCCATCAGTAGGGACATCATACTTAACACCGGGGAGCTGTTTTTT
CAISRDIILNTGELFF
>TRBV10-3|TRBJ2-3|TRBD2|NA
TGTGCCATCAGTGATTACGATCGGGGGGACCCCACAGATACGCAGTATTTT
CAISDYDRGDPTDTQYF
>TRBV7-9|TRBJ1-5|NA|once
TGTGCCAGCAGCAGAGACAGTCATCAGCCCCAGCATTTT
CASSRDSHQPQHF
>TRBV5-4|TRBJ2-7|NA|NA
TGTGCCAGCAGCTCGGACAGCTCCTACGAGCAGTACTTC
CASSSDSSYEQYF
>TRBV7-6|TRBJ1-5|TRBD1|once
TGTGCCAGCAGCCTGGATACAGGGGGCAATCAGCCCCAGCATTTT
CASSLDTGGNQPQHF
>TRBV4-3|TRBJ1-2|NA|NA
TGCGCCAGCAGCCAAGATCTGAGACAGGATATCTATGGCTACACCTTC
CASSQDLRQDIYGYTF